The rows below give T cell receptor beta chains drawn from one sample of a study of T cells in Graves' hyperthyroidism and ophthalmopathy. TCRdb fed the multiplex PCR reads into MiXCR, producing one record per CDR3 protein. The sample lists a few hundred thousand distinct CDR3 sequences, around 50% occurring once. The sequenced sample consisted of peripheral blood or thyroid tissue (not recorded which). All receptors come from an adult woman with Graves' disease, either hyperthyroidism or ophthalmopathy (not recorded which). CDR3s include the opening cysteine and the closing phenylalanine or tryptophan. The D gene is left open where the match is weak. Part of the rows lack a size; the others show once, few, many or a class for expanded clones.

D: NA
J: TRBJ1-6
V: TRBV6-6
size: many
DNA: TGTGCCAGCAGTCACGGGGAGGGTAATTCACCCCTCCACTTT
CDR3: CASSHGEGNSPLHF

D: NA
J: TRBJ1-3
V: TRBV4-1
size: many
DNA: TGCGCCAGCAGCCAAGTGTTGGCGCCGAACTCTGGAAACACCATATATTTT
CDR3: CASSQVLAPNSGNTIYF

D: TRBD2
J: TRBJ2-2
V: TRBV7-9
size: NA
DNA: TGTGCCAGCAGCCGGGACTACCCCACCGGGGAGCTGTTTTTT
CDR3: CASSRDYPTGELFF

D: TRBD1
J: TRBJ1-1
V: TRBV19
size: few
DNA: TGTGCCAGTAGCCCACTCACAGGGGGCGAAGCTTTCTTT
CDR3: CASSPLTGGEAFF

D: NA
J: TRBJ2-6
V: TRBV9
size: NA
DNA: TGTGCCAGCAGCGTAGTTGGAATATCTGGGGCCAACGTCCTGACTTTC
CDR3: CASSVVGISGANVLTF

D: NA
J: TRBJ1-4
V: TRBV7-3
size: few
DNA: TGCGCCAGCGGCCCCGGGTGGAAACTGTTTTTT
CDR3: CASGPGWKLFF

D: NA
J: TRBJ1-1
V: TRBV2
size: NA
DNA: TGTGCCAGCAGTGAAGTCCATCCGGGGAACACTGAAGCTTTCTTT
CDR3: CASSEVHPGNTEAFF

D: TRBD1
J: TRBJ1-1
V: TRBV7-9
size: NA
DNA: TGTGCCAGCGGCCAAGACAGGGGGAACACTGAAGCTTTCTTT
CDR3: CASGQDRGNTEAFF

D: NA
J: TRBJ2-5
V: TRBV15
size: NA
DNA: TGTGCCACCAGCAGCGTAGGCGGTGTGGGGCAAGAGACCCAGTACTTC
CDR3: CATSSVGGVGQETQYF

D: TRBD1
J: TRBJ1-2
V: TRBV20-1
size: NA
DNA: TGCAGTGCTAGTTCGGGTCAGGGGGCTCGTGGCTACACCTTC
CDR3: CSASSGQGARGYTF

D: NA
J: TRBJ1-1
V: TRBV14
size: NA
DNA: TGTGCCAGCAGCCAAAACCTAGCGACTGAAGATCTCTTT
CDR3: CASSQNLATEDLF

D: NA
J: TRBJ1-2
V: TRBV20-1
size: few
DNA: TGCAGTGCTAGACGGGAGACTTCCGGGGACGATGGCTACACCTTC
CDR3: CSARRETSGDDGYTF

D: NA
J: TRBJ2-5
V: TRBV4-3
size: many
DNA: TGCGCCAGCAGCCCCGGGGGAAGTCGAGAGACCCAGTACTTC
CDR3: CASSPGGSRETQYF

D: NA
J: TRBJ2-7
V: TRBV20-1
size: many
DNA: TGCAGTGCTAGAAAGGGGGCCTACGAGCAGTACTTC
CDR3: CSARKGAYEQYF

D: NA
J: TRBJ1-1
V: TRBV15
size: once
DNA: TGTGCCACCAGCAGAGTGGGGAGTGACGGAGCTTTCTTT
CDR3: CATSRVGSDGAFF

D: NA
J: TRBJ1-6
V: TRBV10-3
size: NA
DNA: TGTGCCAGCAGTTGGAACAGGTTCCCTAATTCACCCCTCCACTTT
CDR3: CASSWNRFPNSPLHF

D: TRBD2
J: TRBJ2-5
V: TRBV25-1
size: many
DNA: TGTGCCAGCAGTGAAAGGGCTAGCGGGGGGTTGGAGACCCAGTACTTC
CDR3: CASSERASGGLETQYF

D: TRBD2
J: TRBJ2-2
V: TRBV24-1
size: NA
DNA: TGTGCCACCAGTGATTTGGGGACTAGCAGGCACACCGGGGAGCTGTTTTTT
CDR3: CATSDLGTSRHTGELFF

D: NA
J: TRBJ2-7
V: TRBV10-3
size: few
DNA: TGTGCCATCAGCTCGGACAGTGACCTCTTCTACGAGCAGTACTTC
CDR3: CAISSDSDLFYEQYF

D: NA
J: TRBJ2-2
V: TRBV29-1
size: many
DNA: TGCAGCGTCGAGGGGACCGGGGAGCTGTTTTTT
CDR3: CSVEGTGELFF

D: NA
J: TRBJ1-2
V: TRBV19
size: NA
DNA: TGTGCCAGCGGGTGGACTGGGGTTGGCTACACCTTC
CDR3: CASGWTGVGYTF

D: TRBD1
J: TRBJ2-5
V: TRBV10-3
size: NA
DNA: TGCGCCATCAGTAATCGACCCGGGACAGGGGTCGGTGAGACCCAGTACTTC
CDR3: CAISNRPGTGVGETQYF

D: NA
J: TRBJ2-2
V: TRBV6-5
size: NA
DNA: TGTGCCAGCAGCCGGACTTGGGTGGCCGGGGAGCTGTTTTTT
CDR3: CASSRTWVAGELFF

D: NA
J: TRBJ2-7
V: TRBV10-3
size: few
DNA: TGTGCCATCAGGGACACAACCTACGAGCAGTACTTC
CDR3: CAIRDTTYEQYF

D: TRBD2
J: TRBJ2-3
V: TRBV7-9
size: once
DNA: TGTGCCAGCAGCTTGGGAGGGCGGGATACGCAGTATTTT
CDR3: CASSLGGRDTQYF

D: TRBD1
J: TRBJ1-2
V: TRBV5-1
size: NA
DNA: TGCGCCAGCAGTCTCGATGGGACAGGGCCCGGCTACACCTTC
CDR3: CASSLDGTGPGYTF

D: NA
J: TRBJ2-7
V: TRBV29-1
size: NA
DNA: TGCAGCGTCCAATCGGGGGATTCCTACGAGCAGTACTTC
CDR3: CSVQSGDSYEQYF

D: TRBD1
J: TRBJ1-1
V: TRBV7-3
size: NA
DNA: TGTGCCAGCAGCTTAAATCCAGGGGGCGGCCCCGCTGAAGCTTTCTTT
CDR3: CASSLNPGGGPAEAFF

D: TRBD2
J: TRBJ2-7
V: TRBV25-1
size: NA
DNA: TGTGCCAGCACGATCGGACTAGCGGGAGGGCCCTACGAGCAGTACTTC
CDR3: CASTIGLAGGPYEQYF

D: NA
J: TRBJ1-2
V: TRBV7-9
size: NA
DNA: TGTGCCAGCAGCTTAAGTAACACCGGGGCTAACTATGGCTACACCTTC
CDR3: CASSLSNTGANYGYTF

D: NA
J: TRBJ1-4
V: TRBV2
size: once
DNA: TGTGCCAGCGGTGAGGACTTCGGAAAACTGTTTTTT
CDR3: CASGEDFGKLFF

D: TRBD1
J: TRBJ2-7
V: TRBV24-1
size: few
DNA: TGTGCCACCAGTGATTGCTTGGGCTTCGCCGTCCAAGGGACAGGGGCGTACGAGCAGTACTTC
CDR3: CATSDCLGFAVQGTGAYEQYF

D: NA
J: TRBJ1-2
V: TRBV6-6
size: NA
DNA: TGTGCCAGCAGTGCAGGCGGGGGGTTCTATGGAAACACCTTC
CDR3: CASSAGGGFYGNTF

D: NA
J: TRBJ1-1
V: TRBV12-3/TRBV12-4
size: NA
DNA: TGTGCCAGCAGTTTATTGGGGGCAGGCACTGAAGCTTTCTTT
CDR3: CASSLLGAGTEAFF